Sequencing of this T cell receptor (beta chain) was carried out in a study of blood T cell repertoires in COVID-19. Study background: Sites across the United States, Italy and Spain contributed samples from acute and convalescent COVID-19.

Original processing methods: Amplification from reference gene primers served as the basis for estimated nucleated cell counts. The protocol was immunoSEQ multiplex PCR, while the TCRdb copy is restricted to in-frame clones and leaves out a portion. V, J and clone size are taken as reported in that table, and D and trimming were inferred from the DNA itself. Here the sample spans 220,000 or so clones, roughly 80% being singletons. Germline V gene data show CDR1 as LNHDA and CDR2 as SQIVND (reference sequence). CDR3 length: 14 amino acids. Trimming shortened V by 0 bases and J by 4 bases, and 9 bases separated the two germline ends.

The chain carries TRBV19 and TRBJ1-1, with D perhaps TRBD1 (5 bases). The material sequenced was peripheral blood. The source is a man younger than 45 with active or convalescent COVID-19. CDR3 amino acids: CASSIDLGGTEAFF. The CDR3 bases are TGTGCCAGTAGTATAGATCTGGGGGGCACTGAAGCTTTCTTT.